These 31 T cell receptor beta chains share one sample of origin, sequenced in a study of blood T cell repertoires in COVID-19. The protocol was immunoSEQ multiplex PCR, while the TCRdb copy is restricted to in-frame clones and leaves out a portion. The sample records about 130,000 clones, approximately 80% being singletons. Sequenced material: peripheral blood. These receptors were taken from a woman aged 45-60 years with acute or convalescent COVID-19.

The chain links TRBV27 to TRBJ2-3; 12 nucleotides match TRBD2. Germline V gene data show CDR1 as MNHEY and CDR2 as SMNVEV (reference sequence). This CDR3 has 14 residues. The V and J ends lost 4 bases and 7 bases, in that order; junction bases with no gene match: 3. DNA of the CDR3: TGTGCCAGCAGTTCTGGACTAGCGGGGCATACGCAGTATTTT. Its protein is CASSSGLAGHTQYF.

This chain connects TRBV30 to TRBJ1-1; D gene uncertain. With 1 base removed from V and 1 base from J, the gap between germline ends came to 7 bases. The germline V gene encodes CDR1 GTSNPN and CDR2 SVGIG (reference sequence). The CDR3 covers 13 residues. CDR3: CAWSARQNTEAFF. CDR3 DNA sequence: TGTGCCTGGAGTGCTCGACAGAACACTGAAGCTTTCTTT.

The chain uses TRBV7-2 and TRBJ1-4, with TRBD1 identical over 7 bases. Unmatched junction bases numbered 3, after V lost 4 bases and J lost 4 bases. CDR1 and CDR2 from the germline V gene are SGHTA and FQGNSA. The CDR3 consists of 14 residues. CDR3 nucleotide sequence: TGTGCCAGCAGCTCGGGACAGATTAATGAAAAACTGTTTTTT. Protein product: CASSSGQINEKLFF.

The chain has TRBV9 and TRBJ1-6; 7 bases match TRBD1. The junction had 4 bases not matched to a gene; V was cut back by 0 bases and J by 7 bases. The CDR3 sequence is 15 residues long. Germline V lookup: CDR1 SGDLS, CDR2 YYNGEE. The CDR3 region has the DNA TGTGCCAGCAGCGTAGGGGGACAGCAGAATTCACCCCTCCACTTT. This codes for CASSVGGQQNSPLHF.

V is TRBV30 and J is TRBJ2-7, with D tentatively TRBD2 (7 bases). The CDR3 sequence is 15 residues long. CDR1 and CDR2 (germline): GTSNPN, SVGIG (reference sequence). V shed 3 bases and J shed 0 bases, with 15 bases lying between them. The CDR3, as DNA: TGTGCCTGGAGCGCCTGGAGGGGGGGCTCCTACGAGCAGTACTTC. Amino acid sequence: CAWSAWRGGSYEQYF.

Only a few counts were recorded for this clone. The chain has TRBV24-1 and TRBJ2-1; D is unresolved. There are 11 residues in the CDR3. Deletions cut 5 bases from V and 5 bases from J, with 3 bases between. Germline CDR1 is KGHDR and CDR2 is SFDVKD. The CDR3 DNA follows: TGTGCCACCAGTGGAGACAATGAGCAGTTCTTC. It specifies CATSGDNEQFF.

About this clone itself: Other DNA sequences from this sample encode an identical CDR3 as well. This chain connects TRBV9 to TRBJ1-2; 7 bases are shared with TRBD1. Losses at the gene ends were 2 bases for V and 5 bases for J; bases not matched to a gene: 3. CDR1 is SGDLS and CDR2 is YYNGEE in the germline V gene. The CDR3 totals 13 residues. The CDR3 loop is CASSVGQEYGYTF. The CDR3, as DNA: TGTGCCAGCAGCGTTGGACAGGAGTATGGCTACACCTTC.

The chain employs TRBV5-1 and TRBJ1-5, with TRBD1 as a possible D gene (6 bases). The CDR3 spans 16 residues. Trimming took off 4 bases at V and 3 bases at J, with 17 bases between the two ends. Germline V gene lookup returns CDR1 SGHRS and CDR2 YFSETQ. The CDR3 nucleotides are TGCGCCAGCAGCCTTGGGCCCACAGGGCCCAATCAGCCCCAGCATTTT. Its protein is CASSLGPTGPNQPQHF.

This chain connects TRBV6-5 to TRBJ1-6; TRBD1 agrees at 9 bases. V lost 8 bases and J lost 8; bases outside the gene matches: 7. CDR1 and CDR2 from the germline V gene are MNHEY and SVGAGI. The CDR3 sequence is 14 residues long. CDR3 DNA: TGTGCCAGCGGGCCTGGGACAGGGTATTCACCCCTCCACTTT. It encodes CASGPGTGYSPLHF.

The rearrangement links TRBV5-1 to TRBJ2-2; 8 bases match TRBD1. The CDR3 is made up of 15 amino acids. Germline loops: CDR1 SGHRS, CDR2 YFSETQ. The V gene end was trimmed by 2 bases and the J gene end by 3 bases; junction bases not matched to a gene: 3. The DNA for the CDR3 is TGCGCCAGCAGCTTTGAGACAGGGGACACCGGGGAGCTGTTTTTT. Amino acid sequence: CASSFETGDTGELFF.

This clone has a handful of counts. V gene TRBV21-1 combines with J gene TRBJ2-2; the D segment call TRBD1 is taken from the table without a DNA check. TRBV21-1 is marked as a pseudogene. The CDR3 is made up of 16 amino acids. CDR3 DNA: TGTGCCAGCAGCCGAAACCCCGGGACATACACCGGGGAGCTGTTTTTT. This encodes CASSRNPGTYTGELFF.

V and J are TRBV5-1 and TRBJ2-7; 14 bases line up with TRBD2. The trim removed 3 bases at V and 5 bases at J, leaving 7 bases unmatched. In germline, CDR1 is SGHRS, CDR2 YFSETQ. The CDR3 length is 16 residues. CDR3 sequence: CASSSGLAGVRDEQYF. The DNA of the CDR3 is TGCGCCAGCAGCTCGGGACTAGCGGGGGTTAGGGACGAGCAGTACTTC.

This chain uses TRBV30 with TRBJ1-2; D call uncertain. The germline V gene has CDR1 GTSNPN and CDR2 SVGIG (reference sequence). V was shortened by 4 bases and J by 2 bases, with 8 bases between the two germline ends. The CDR3 has 12 residues. CDR3 sequence reads: CAWNSGNYGYTF. The CDR3 DNA follows: TGTGCCTGGAATTCCGGGAACTATGGCTACACCTTC.

V is TRBV3-1 (or the pseudogene TRBV3-2) and J is TRBJ2-7, with 9 positions matching TRBD2. Trimming took 4 bases from V and 7 from J; bases not matched to a gene: 11. The CDR3 has 15 residues. Germline-derived CDR1 and CDR2 are LGHDT and YNNKEL (reference sequence). In DNA, the CDR3 is TGTGCCAGCAGCCCTTTAAACGCGGGGGGGCTTGAGCAGTACTTC. This gives the protein CASSPLNAGGLEQYF.

This clone came up once. The chain recombines TRBV5-1 with TRBJ2-3, with D tentatively TRBD1 (5 bases). Between the trimmed V and J ends, which lost 5 bases and 6 bases, there was a span of 16 bases. Germline loops: CDR1 SGHRS, CDR2 YFSETQ. This CDR3 region has 14 residues. The CDR3 DNA sequence: TGCGCCAGCAGTTCGACATCCCCAGGGGATACGCAGTATTTT. Amino acids: CASSSTSPGDTQYF.

This clone came up a few times. V usage is TRBV7-8 and J usage is TRBJ1-2; 7 bases fit TRBD1. The CDR3 contains 13 residues. Germline loops: CDR1 SGHVS, CDR2 FQNEAQ. V was pared by 1 base and J by 4 bases, with 0 bases of the junction left unmatched. CDR3 in DNA: TGTGCCAGCAGCTTAGAGGGGGCCTATGGCTACACCTTC. It translates to CASSLEGAYGYTF.

The V call is TRBV5-1, the J call TRBJ2-1, with D tentatively TRBD2 (5 bases). Germline loops: CDR1 SGHRS, CDR2 YFSETQ. Trimming cost V 5 bases and J 5 bases, with 11 bases left between them. This CDR3 is built from 13 residues. The CDR3 region has the DNA TGCGCCAGCAGAGGAGCGGAAAACAATGAGCAGTTCTTC. It codes for CASRGAENNEQFF. The full variable domain, its missing parts supplied by reference TRBV5-1 and TRBJ2-1, is KAGVTQTPRYLIKTRGQQVTLSCSPISGHRSVSWYQQTPGQGLQFLFEYFSETQRNKGNFPGRFSGRQFSNSRSEMNVSTLELGDSALYLCASRGAENNEQFFGPGTRLTVL.

The J gene is TRBJ2-1, the V gene TRBV29-1; 7 positions match TRBD1. Germline-derived CDR1 and CDR2 are SQVTM and ANQGSEA. The trim removed 4 bases at V and 2 bases at J, leaving 5 bases unmatched. The CDR3 totals 14 residues. CDR3 residues: CSVGRTGTYNEQFF. As DNA, the CDR3 is TGCAGCGTTGGGCGGACAGGAACCTACAATGAGCAGTTCTTC.

The V call is TRBV15, the J call TRBJ2-1; 11 bases match TRBD1. The germline V gene has CDR1 LNHNV and CDR2 YYDKDF (reference sequence). This CDR3 spans 17 amino acids. V shed 8 bases, J shed 8 bases, and the junction held 17 bases outside the gene matches. The CDR3 DNA is TGTGCCACCCTTAGTGCCGGGACAGGGGGGTCTACGTATGAGCAGTTCTTC. This translates into CATLSAGTGGSTYEQFF.

A word on this clone: The sample has other DNA sequences that encode this CDR3 too. The chain joins TRBV11-2 to TRBJ2-3, with 7 bases that match TRBD1. The V gene end was trimmed by 5 bases and the J gene end by 2 bases; junction bases not matched to a gene: 7. The CDR3 extends over 15 amino acids. Germline CDR1 is SGHAT and CDR2 is FQNNGV. The CDR3: CASSPWTGPTDTQYF. CDR3 bases: TGTGCCAGCAGCCCTTGGACAGGTCCCACAGATACGCAGTATTTT.

This clone was seen just once. V gene TRBV30 combines with J gene TRBJ2-1; the match to TRBD2 covers 8 bases. J was trimmed by 4 bases and V by 0 bases; bases with no gene match: 11. From germline, CDR1 is GTSNPN and CDR2 SVGIG (reference sequence). This CDR3 comprises 17 residues. The CDR3 DNA follows: TGTGCCTGGAGTGTACGGACTAAGGTAGCGGGGTACAATGAGCAGTTCTTC. Its translation is CAWSVRTKVAGYNEQFF.

The chain combines TRBV14 with TRBJ2-7; 8 bases match TRBD2. The V segment lost 4 bases and the J segment 4 bases; nucleotides outside the gene matches: 24. There are 20 residues in the CDR3. Per the germline V gene, CDR1 is SGHDN and CDR2 is FVKESK. CDR3 bases: TGTGCCAGCAGCCCCAAACACCAGCGGGGGACCGAGTTGTCCCCGTACGAGCAGTACTTC. This translates into CASSPKHQRGTELSPYEQYF.

The chain carries TRBV16 and TRBJ1-4, with TRBD1 matching 7 bases. V lost 1 base, J lost 4 bases, and 9 bases stayed unmatched. CDR1 KGHSY and CDR2 FQNENV come from the germline V gene. The CDR3 is made up of 17 amino acids. CDR3 DNA sequence: TGTGCCAGCAGCCAATACGGAGTGGGACAGATTAATGAAAAACTGTTTTTT. Translation: CASSQYGVGQINEKLFF.

The chain links TRBV24-1 to TRBJ2-5; D is undetermined. From germline, CDR1 is KGHDR and CDR2 SFDVKD. Deletions cut 6 bases from V and 8 bases from J, with 27 bases between. The CDR3 covers 17 residues. The CDR3 DNA follows: TGTGCCACCAGTCCCCCGGTCGCCGTCAGCCACCCTAGTACCCAGTACTTC. Translation gives CATSPPVAVSHPSTQYF.

This chain joins TRBV24-1 and TRBJ2-1; TRBD1 matches at 11 bases. This CDR3 is built from 13 residues. V was pared by 9 bases and J by 4 bases, with 1 base of the junction left unmatched. Germline CDR1 reads KGHDR; CDR2 reads SFDVKD. The CDR3 coding sequence is TGTGCCACCGGGACAGGGGGTTACAATGAGCAGTTCTTC. It is translated as CATGTGGYNEQFF.

The rearrangement joins TRBV28 to TRBJ1-1; tentative D call: TRBD1 (6 bases). Germline loops: CDR1 MDHEN, CDR2 SYDVKM. V lost 8 bases, J lost 8 bases, and 12 bases lay in between. This CDR3 spans 11 amino acids. The CDR3 nucleotides are TGTGCCAGCGGAACAGGGAGCGAAGCTTTCTTT. Its protein is CASGTGSEAFF.

The J gene is TRBJ1-4, the V gene TRBV20-1; possible D gene TRBD1, 6 bases. The CDR3 consists of 15 residues. Germline values: CDR1 DFQATT, CDR2 SNEGSKA (reference sequence). Trimming removed 3 bases from V and 0 bases from J, with 11 bases in between. The CDR3 region is CSASADSATNEKLFF. In DNA, the CDR3 is TGCAGTGCTAGTGCGGACAGTGCAACTAATGAAAAACTGTTTTTT.

The genes are TRBV4-1 and TRBJ1-4, with D maybe TRBD1 (5 bases). CDR1 is MGHRA and CDR2 is YSYEKL in the germline V gene. The CDR3 runs to 15 residues. Deletions cut 0 bases from V and 5 bases from J, with 10 bases between. The CDR3 protein is CASSQDRQTNEKLFF. The DNA of the CDR3 is TGCGCCAGCAGCCAAGACAGACAGACAAATGAAAAACTGTTTTTT.

V is TRBV6-6 and J is TRBJ1-4; unclear D gene. CDR1 is MNHNY and CDR2 is SVGAGI in the germline V gene (reference sequence). V dropped 7 bases and J dropped 5 bases, with 5 bases sitting between them. CDR3 length: 11 residues. The CDR3 bases are TGTGCCAGCACCCCGAATGAAAAACTGTTTTTT. It encodes CASTPNEKLFF.

This chain uses TRBV7-9 with TRBJ1-1; 9 nucleotides match TRBD1. The J segment lost 6 bases and the V segment lost 5 bases, leaving 7 bases of the junction unmatched. The CDR3 covers 14 residues. The germline V gene encodes CDR1 SEHNR and CDR2 FQNEAQ (reference sequence). CDR3 in amino acids: CASSPGTGSPEAFF. CDR3 bases: TGTGCCAGCAGCCCCGGGACAGGGTCGCCTGAAGCTTTCTTT.

J is TRBJ1-1 and V is TRBV5-4; D ambiguous. The V end was cut by 2 bases, the J end by 4 bases, with 6 bases between. CDR3 length equals 12 residues. Germline V gene lookup returns CDR1 SGHNT and CDR2 YYREEE (reference sequence). CDR3 loop: CASSFESTEAFF. The CDR3 nucleotides read TGTGCCAGCAGCTTCGAGAGCACTGAAGCTTTCTTT.